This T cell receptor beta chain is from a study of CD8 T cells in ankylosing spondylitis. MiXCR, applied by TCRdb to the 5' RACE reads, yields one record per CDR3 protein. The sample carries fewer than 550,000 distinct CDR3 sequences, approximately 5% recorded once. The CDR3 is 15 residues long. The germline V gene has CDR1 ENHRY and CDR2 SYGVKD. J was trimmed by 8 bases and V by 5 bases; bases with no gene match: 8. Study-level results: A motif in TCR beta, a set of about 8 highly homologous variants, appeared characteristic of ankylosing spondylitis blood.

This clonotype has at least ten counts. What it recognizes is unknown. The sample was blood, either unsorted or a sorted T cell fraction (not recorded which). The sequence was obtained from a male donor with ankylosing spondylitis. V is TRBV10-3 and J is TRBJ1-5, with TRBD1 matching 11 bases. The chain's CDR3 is CAISPGQGDLKPQHF. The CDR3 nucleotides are TGTGCCATCAGTCCGGGACAGGGGGACCTTAAGCCCCAGCATTTT.